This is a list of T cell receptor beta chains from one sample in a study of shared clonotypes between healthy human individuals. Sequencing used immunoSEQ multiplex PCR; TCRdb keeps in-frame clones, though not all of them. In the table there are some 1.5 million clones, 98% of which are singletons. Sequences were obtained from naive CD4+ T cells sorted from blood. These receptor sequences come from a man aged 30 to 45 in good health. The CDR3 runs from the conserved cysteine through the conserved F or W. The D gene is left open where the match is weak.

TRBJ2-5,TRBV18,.,CASSPPGGFQETQYF,TGTGCCAGCTCACCACCGGGGGGATTCCAAGAGACCCAGTACTTC
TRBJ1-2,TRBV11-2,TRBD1,CASSLPRTGAYGYTF,TGTGCCAGCAGCTTACCCCGGACAGGAGCCTATGGCTACACCTTC
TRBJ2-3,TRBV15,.,CATSRELIDTQYF,TGTGCCACCAGCAGAGAACTAATCGATACGCAGTATTTT
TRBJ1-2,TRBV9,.,CASSAHSIGYTF,TGTGCCAGCAGCGCCCACAGTATTGGCTACACCTTC
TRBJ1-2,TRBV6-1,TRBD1,CASSEAWGQGVYGYTF,TGTGCCAGCAGTGAAGCGTGGGGACAGGGGGTCTATGGCTACACCTTC
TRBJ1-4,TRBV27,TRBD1,CASRQGGEKLFF,TGTGCCAGCAGACAGGGGGGTGAAAAACTGTTTTTT
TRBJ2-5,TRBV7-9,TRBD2,CASSLRGLAGLQMGTQYF,TGTGCCAGCAGCTTACGGGGACTAGCGGGACTCCAAATGGGGACCCAGTACTTC
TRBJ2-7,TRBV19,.,CASSLGPLYEQYF,TGTGCCAGTAGTCTCGGCCCCCTCTACGAGCAGTACTTC
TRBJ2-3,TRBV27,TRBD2,CASSFRLAGKNTQYF,TGTGCCAGCAGTTTCCGACTAGCGGGCAAAAATACGCAGTATTTT
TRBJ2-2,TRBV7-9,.,CASSPGPHTGELFF,TGTGCCAGCAGCCCGGGCCCTCACACCGGGGAGCTGTTTTTT